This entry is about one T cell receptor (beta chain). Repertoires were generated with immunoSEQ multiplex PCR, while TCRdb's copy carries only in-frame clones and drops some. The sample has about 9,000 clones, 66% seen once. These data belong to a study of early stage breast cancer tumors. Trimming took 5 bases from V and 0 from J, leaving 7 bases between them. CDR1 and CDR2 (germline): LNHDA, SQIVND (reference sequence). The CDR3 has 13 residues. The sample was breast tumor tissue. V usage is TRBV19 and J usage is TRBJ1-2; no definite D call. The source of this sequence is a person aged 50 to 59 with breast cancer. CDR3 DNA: TGTGCCAGTAGTGCGACACCTAACTATGGCTACACCTTC. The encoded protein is CASSATPNYGYTF.